This T cell receptor beta chain was sequenced in a study of shared clonotypes between healthy human individuals. Looking at the study overall: The donors, two women and a few men, were aged 18 to 49.

Profiled with immunoSEQ multiplex PCR; TCRdb holds only in-frame clones, not every one. Among 2 million to 2.5 million clones, roughly 90% were seen once, and the ten largest hold approximately 0.4%. The ends lost 7 bases at V and 6 bases at J; junction bases unmatched: 8. The CDR3 is 14 amino acids. Germline-derived CDR1 and CDR2 are SQVTM and ANQGSEA. The source of this sequence is a man between 18 and 35 years old in good health. Some clones in this sample may be carry-over from other donors' samples. The rearrangement joins TRBV29-1 to TRBJ2-7, with 14 bases lining up with TRBD2. Sequenced input: naive CD4+ T cells from PBMCs. Sample subset: CD45RA+ positively selected. CDR3 bases: TGCAGCGCCGCCGGACTAGCGGGAGGACGCGAGCAGTACTTC. The encoded protein is CSAAGLAGGREQYF.